This T cell receptor beta chain derives from a study of cytomegalovirus exposure and HLA in healthy donors. Study details: For the approximately 400 genotyped donors, roughly 80% fell within the Caucasian-associated ancestry cluster.

The donors gave bone marrow, and they were healthy. Worth noting for this clone: Its antigen remains unknown.

Points from the study as a whole: Available immune exposure information covered CMV serostatus only. Some V segments, TRBV6-2 and TRBV6-3 among them, were indistinguishable and were therefore excluded.

The V and J ends lost 3 bases and 5 bases respectively, with 14 bases between them. Looked up from germline, CDR1 is SGDLS and CDR2 is YYNGEE. The CDR3 contains 15 residues. Primers included in the PCR were 60 Vbeta and 13 Jbeta primers. Profiled with immunoSEQ multiplex PCR; TCRdb holds only in-frame clones, not every one. Its clone listing holds some 30,000 clones. This sequence was found in a woman aged 40 to 50 in good health and CMV-seropositive. The source material was PBMCs. V is TRBV9 and J is TRBJ1-4, with D possibly TRBD1 on 6 matching bases. The CDR3 is CASSGTDSANEKLFF. The CDR3 DNA reads TGTGCCAGCAGCGGGACGGACAGCGCGAATGAAAAACTGTTTTTT.